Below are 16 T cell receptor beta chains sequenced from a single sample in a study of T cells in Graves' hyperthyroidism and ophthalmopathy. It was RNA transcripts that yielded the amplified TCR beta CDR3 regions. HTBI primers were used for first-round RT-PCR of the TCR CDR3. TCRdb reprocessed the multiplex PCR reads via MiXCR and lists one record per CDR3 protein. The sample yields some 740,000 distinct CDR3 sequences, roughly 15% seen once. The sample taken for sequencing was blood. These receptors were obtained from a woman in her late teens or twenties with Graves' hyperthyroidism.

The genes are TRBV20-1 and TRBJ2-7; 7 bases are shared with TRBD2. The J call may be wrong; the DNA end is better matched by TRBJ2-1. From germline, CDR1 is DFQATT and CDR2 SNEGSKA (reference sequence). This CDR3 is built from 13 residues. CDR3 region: CSAGGTDLYEQFF. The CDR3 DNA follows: TGCAGTGCCGGGGGGACCGATCTTTACGAGCAGTTCTTC.

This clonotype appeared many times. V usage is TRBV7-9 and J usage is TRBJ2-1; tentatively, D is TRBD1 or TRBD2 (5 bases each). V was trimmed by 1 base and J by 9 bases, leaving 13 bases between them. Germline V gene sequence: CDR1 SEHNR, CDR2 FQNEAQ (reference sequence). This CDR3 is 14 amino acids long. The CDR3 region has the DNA TGTGCCAGCAGCTTAGTAGAGGGGAGCAGTGAGCAGTTCTTC. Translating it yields CASSLVEGSSEQFF.

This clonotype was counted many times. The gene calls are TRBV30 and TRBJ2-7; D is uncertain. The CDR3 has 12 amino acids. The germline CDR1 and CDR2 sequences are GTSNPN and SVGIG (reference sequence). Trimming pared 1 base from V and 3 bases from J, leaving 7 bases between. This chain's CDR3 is CAWSANSYEQYF. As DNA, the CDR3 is TGTGCCTGGAGTGCCAATAGCTACGAGCAGTACTTC.

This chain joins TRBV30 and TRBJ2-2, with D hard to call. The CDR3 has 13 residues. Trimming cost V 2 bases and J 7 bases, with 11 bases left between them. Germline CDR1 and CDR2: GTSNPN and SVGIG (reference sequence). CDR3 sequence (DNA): TGTGCCTGGAGTCCTCTGGGGATCGGGGAGCTGTTTTTT. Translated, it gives CAWSPLGIGELFF.

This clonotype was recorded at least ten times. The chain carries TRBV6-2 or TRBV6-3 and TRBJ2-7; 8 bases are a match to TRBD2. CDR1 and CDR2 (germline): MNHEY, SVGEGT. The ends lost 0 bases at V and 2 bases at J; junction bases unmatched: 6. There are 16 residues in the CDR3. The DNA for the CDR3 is TGTGCCAGCAGTTACTCAGCGGGGGACCGGCCCTACGAGCAGTACTTC. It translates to CASSYSAGDRPYEQYF.

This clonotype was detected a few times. This CDR3 reads CASSTPGGLGTYEQYF. As DNA, the CDR3 is TGTGCCAGCAGTACCCCGGGAGGGCTCGGAACCTACGAGCAGTACTTC. The chain carries TRBV27 and TRBJ2-7; 8 bases fit TRBD2. The germline V gene encodes CDR1 MNHEY and CDR2 SMNVEV (reference sequence). This CDR3 contains 16 residues. V lost 5 bases, J lost 2 bases, and 11 bases stayed unmatched.

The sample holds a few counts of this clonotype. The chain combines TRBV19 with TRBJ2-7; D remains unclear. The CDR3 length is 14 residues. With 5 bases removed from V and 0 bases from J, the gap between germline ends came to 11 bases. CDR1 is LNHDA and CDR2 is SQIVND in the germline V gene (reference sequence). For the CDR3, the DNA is TGTGCCAGTAGTCGATTCGGTAGCTCCTACGAGCAGTACTTC. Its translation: CASSRFGSSYEQYF.

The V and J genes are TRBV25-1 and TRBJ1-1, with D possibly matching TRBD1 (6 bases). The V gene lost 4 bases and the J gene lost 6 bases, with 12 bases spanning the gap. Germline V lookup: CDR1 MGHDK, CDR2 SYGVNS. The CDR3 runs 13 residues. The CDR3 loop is CASSGGGTAEAFF. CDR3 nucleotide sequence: TGTGCCAGCAGTGGGGGGGGCACGGCTGAAGCTTTCTTT.

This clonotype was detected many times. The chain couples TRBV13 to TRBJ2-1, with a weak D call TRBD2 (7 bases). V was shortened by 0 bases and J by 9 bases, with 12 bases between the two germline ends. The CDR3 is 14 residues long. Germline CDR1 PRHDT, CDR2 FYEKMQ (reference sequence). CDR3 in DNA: TGTGCCAGCAGCTTAGGTCGGGGGGCATCTGAGCAGTTCTTC. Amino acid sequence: CASSLGRGASEQFF. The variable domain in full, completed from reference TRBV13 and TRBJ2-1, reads AAGVIQSPRHLIKEKRETATLKCYPIPRHDTVYWYQQGPGQDPQFLISFYEKMQSDKGSIPDRFSAQQFSDYHSELNMSSLELGDSALYFCASSLGRGASEQFFGPGTRLTVL.

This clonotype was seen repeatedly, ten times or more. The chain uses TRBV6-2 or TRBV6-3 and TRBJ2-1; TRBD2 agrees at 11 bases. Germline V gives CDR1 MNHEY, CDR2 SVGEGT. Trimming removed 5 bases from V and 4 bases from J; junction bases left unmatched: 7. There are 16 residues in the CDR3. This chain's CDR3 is CASSTGTSGRYNEQFF. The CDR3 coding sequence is TGTGCCAGCAGTACAGGGACTAGCGGAAGGTACAATGAGCAGTTCTTC.

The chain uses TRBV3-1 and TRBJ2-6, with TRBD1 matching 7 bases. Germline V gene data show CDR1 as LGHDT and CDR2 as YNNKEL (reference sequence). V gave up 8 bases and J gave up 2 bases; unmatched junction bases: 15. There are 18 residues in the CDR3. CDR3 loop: CASSPLPGQVPGANVLTF. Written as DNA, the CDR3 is TGTGCCAGCTCACCCTTACCCGGACAGGTCCCTGGGGCCAACGTCCTGACTTTC.

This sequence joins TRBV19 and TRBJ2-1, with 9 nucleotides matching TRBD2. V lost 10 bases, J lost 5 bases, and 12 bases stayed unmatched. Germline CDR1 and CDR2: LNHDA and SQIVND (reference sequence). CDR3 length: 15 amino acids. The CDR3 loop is CATEERASGNNEQFF. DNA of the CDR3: TGTGCCACCGAGGAGCGGGCTAGCGGGAACAATGAGCAGTTCTTC.

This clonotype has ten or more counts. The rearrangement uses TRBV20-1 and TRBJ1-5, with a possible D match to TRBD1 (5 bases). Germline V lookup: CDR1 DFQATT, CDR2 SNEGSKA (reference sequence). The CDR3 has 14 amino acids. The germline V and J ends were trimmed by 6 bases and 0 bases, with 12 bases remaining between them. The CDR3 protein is CSAQPGISNQPQHF. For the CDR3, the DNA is TGCAGTGCCCAACCAGGGATTAGCAATCAGCCCCAGCATTTT.

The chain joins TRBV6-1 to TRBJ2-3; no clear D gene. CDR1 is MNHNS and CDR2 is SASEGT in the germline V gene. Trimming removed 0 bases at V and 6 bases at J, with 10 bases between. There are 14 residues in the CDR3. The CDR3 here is CASSEARVPDTQYF. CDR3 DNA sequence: TGTGCCAGCAGTGAAGCTAGGGTACCCGATACGCAGTATTTT.

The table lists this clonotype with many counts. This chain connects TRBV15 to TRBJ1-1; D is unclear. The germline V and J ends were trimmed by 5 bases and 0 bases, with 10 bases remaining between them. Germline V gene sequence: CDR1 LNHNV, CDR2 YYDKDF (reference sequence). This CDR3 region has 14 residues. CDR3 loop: CATSRLGVNTEAFF. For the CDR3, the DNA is TGTGCCACCAGCCGCTTGGGTGTGAACACTGAAGCTTTCTTT.

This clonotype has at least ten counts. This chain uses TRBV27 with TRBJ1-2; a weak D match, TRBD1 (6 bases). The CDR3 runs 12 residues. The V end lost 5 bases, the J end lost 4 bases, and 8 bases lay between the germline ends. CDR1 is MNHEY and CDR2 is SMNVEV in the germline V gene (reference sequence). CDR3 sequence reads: CASSPTGYGYTF. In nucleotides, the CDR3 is TGTGCCAGCAGTCCGACAGGCTATGGCTACACCTTC.